Shown below are 19 T cell receptor beta chains from a single sample sequenced in a study of CDR3 diversity in severe acne. TCRdb itself ran the PCR reads through MiXCR, one entry per CDR3 protein. The sample holds about 84,000 distinct CDR3 sequences, 51% seen once. The sample consisted of blood. The receptors come from a male donor in good health, without acne.

This clonotype was seen a handful of times. The chain combines TRBV2 with TRBJ1-6, with 10 bases matching TRBD1. The V and J ends lost 8 bases and 10 bases, in that order; junction bases with no gene match: 5. Per the germline V gene, CDR1 is SNHLY and CDR2 is FYNNEI. The CDR3 has 13 residues. This CDR3 is CASGQGEQSPLHF. CDR3 nucleotide sequence: TGTGCCAGCGGACAGGGGGAACAGTCACCCCTCCACTTT.

The table lists this clonotype with a count of one. The J gene is TRBJ1-1, the V gene TRBV6-6; 10 bases are a match to TRBD1. The V and J ends lost 6 bases and 0 bases, in that order; junction bases with no gene match: 7. Germline loops: CDR1 MNHNY, CDR2 SVGAGI (reference sequence). This CDR3 has 16 residues. CDR3 nucleotide sequence: TGTGCCAGCAGAAGCCGGGACAGGGGCTTGAACACTGAAGCTTTCTTT. Translation gives CASRSRDRGLNTEAFF.

Concerning this clonotype: Because the CDR3's place on the DNA is in doubt, the DNA is left out and the CDR3 is given as listed by TCRdb. This sequence joins TRBV5-1 and TRBJ2-7; the table's D gene call, TRBD1, was not cross checked with the DNA. CDR1 and CDR2 from the germline V gene are SGHRS and YFSETQ. The CDR3 numbers 22 amino acids, ends counted. CDR3 loop: CASSFGTLKLSLDKAPEAKQYF.

This sequence joins TRBV6-2 or TRBV6-3 and TRBJ2-7; TRBD2 aligns across 8 bases. The CDR3 is 17 residues long. The ends lost 7 bases at V and 0 bases at J; junction bases unmatched: 14. Germline CDR1 reads MNHEY; CDR2 reads SVGEGT. The CDR3 nucleotides read TGTGCCAGCACCCTCTCGGATAGCGGGATGAGCTCCTACGAGCAGTACTTC. Translating it yields CASTLSDSGMSSYEQYF.

This clonotype was observed a single time. The rearrangement links TRBV19 to TRBJ1-1; maybe TRBD1 (6 bases). Trimming took 9 bases from V and 4 from J, leaving 18 bases between them. In germline, CDR1 is LNHDA, CDR2 SQIVND (reference sequence). The CDR3 has 14 residues. CDR3 loop: CASSLGGLATEAFF. CDR3 nucleotides: TGTGCCAGCAGCTTAGGGGGATTAGCCACTGAAGCTTTCTTT.

This clonotype was recorded many times. The genes are TRBV4-2 and TRBJ1-2; 11 bases are a match to TRBD1. CDR1 is LGHNA, CDR2 YNFKEQ, per germline. The V and J ends lost 4 bases and 8 bases, in that order; junction bases with no gene match: 12. The CDR3 loop spans 16 amino acids. CDR3 residues: CASSPRTGGGLWGYTF. The CDR3 DNA follows: TGTGCCAGCAGCCCCAGGACAGGGGGCGGTTTGTGGGGCTACACCTTC.

The chain couples TRBV24-1 to TRBJ2-3; 9 nucleotides align to TRBD2. V dropped 6 bases and J dropped 4; count of bases not matched to a gene: 7. The germline CDR1 and CDR2 sequences are KGHDR and SFDVKD. The CDR3 runs to 15 residues. The CDR3 is CATSLSGSSADTQYF. The CDR3 DNA reads as TGTGCCACCAGTCTTAGCGGGAGCTCAGCAGATACGCAGTATTTT.

This clonotype was counted many times. The J gene is TRBJ2-3, the V gene TRBV2, with D maybe TRBD2 (6 bases). V gave up 6 bases and J gave up 6 bases, with 10 bases separating them. CDR1 is SNHLY and CDR2 is FYNNEI in the germline V gene. The CDR3 length is 12 residues. The DNA for the CDR3 is TGTGCCAGCAGGGTAGGAGGGGATACGCAGTATTTT. This gives the protein CASRVGGDTQYF.

The sample holds many counts of this clonotype. V is TRBV30 and J is TRBJ1-2; D uncertain. V was cut by 0 bases and J by 4 bases, with 9 bases left in between. The CDR3 contains 13 residues. Germline V lookup: CDR1 GTSNPN, CDR2 SVGIG (reference sequence). The CDR3 spells CAWSVSRRYGYTF. The CDR3 DNA reads as TGTGCCTGGAGTGTCTCCCGCCGCTATGGCTACACCTTC.

CDR3 amino acids: CSAHRPSGSNEQFF. The DNA for the CDR3 is TGCAGTGCTCACCGGCCTAGCGGGAGCAATGAGCAGTTCTTC. The chain carries TRBV20-1 and TRBJ2-1, with 10 bases aligning to TRBD2. CDR1 is DFQATT and CDR2 is SNEGSKA in the germline V gene (reference sequence). Trimming removed 5 bases from V and 6 bases from J; junction bases left unmatched: 7. This CDR3 has 14 residues.

The CDR3: CSASSELGYEQYF. In nucleotides, the CDR3 is TGCAGTGCCAGCAGTGAATTGGGTTACGAGCAGTACTTC. The rearrangement joins TRBV20-1 to TRBJ2-5, with D hard to call. The J call may be faulty, since TRBJ2-7 better matches the DNA end. CDR3 length: 13 amino acids. Germline assignment: CDR1 DFQATT and CDR2 SNEGSKA (reference sequence).

CDR3 coding DNA: TGTGCCAGCAGCTTATTTGCGGGAGTAGTAGAGACCCAGTACTTC. Its translation is CASSLFAGVVETQYF. The chain joins TRBV11-2 to TRBJ2-5; 7 bases are a match to TRBD2. Trimming cost V 2 bases and J 4 bases; bases outside gene matches: 7. Germline V gene data show CDR1 as SGHAT and CDR2 as FQNNGV. CDR3 length: 15 amino acids.

This chain uses TRBV20-1 with TRBJ2-1; D is unclear. V was trimmed by 3 bases and J by 12 bases, leaving 18 bases between them. Germline assignment: CDR1 DFQATT and CDR2 SNEGSKA (reference sequence). The CDR3 contains 13 residues. DNA of the CDR3: TGCAGTGCTAGTTCTAGAGTCACAGATACGCAGTTCTTC. Its protein product is CSASSRVTDTQFF.

CDR3 nucleotide sequence: TGTGCCAGCAGCTTAAGGGGAGCGAACGGGGCCAACGTCCTGACTTTC. This gives the protein CASSLRGANGANVLTF. The chain carries TRBV11-3 and TRBJ2-6, with D perhaps TRBD1 or TRBD2 (5 bases each). Germline V gene data show CDR1 as SGHNT and CDR2 as YENEEA. The CDR3 sequence is 16 residues long. Trimming took off 2 bases at V and 4 bases at J, with 12 bases between the two ends.

This clonotype has only a few counts. The V and J genes are TRBV9 and TRBJ1-1; D is undetermined. CDR1 SGDLS and CDR2 YYNGEE come from the germline V gene. Trimming cost V 7 bases and J 0 bases, with 10 bases left between them. The CDR3 is 13 amino acids. The CDR3 protein is CASGKAVNTEAFF. For the CDR3, the DNA is TGTGCCAGCGGGAAAGCGGTGAACACTGAAGCTTTCTTT.

This clonotype occurred many times. The chain links TRBV7-2 to TRBJ1-6, with no clear D. Germline V lookup: CDR1 SGHTA, CDR2 FQGNSA. Between the trimmed V and J ends, which lost 2 bases and 9 bases, there was a span of 8 bases. The CDR3 totals 13 residues. Written as DNA, the CDR3 is TGTGCCAGCAGCTTATCCCTAGGTTCACCCCTCCACTTT. Amino acid sequence: CASSLSLGSPLHF.

This clonotype was seen a handful of times. The chain carries TRBV12-3 or TRBV12-4 and TRBJ1-2; D unclear. V lost 5 bases to trimming and J lost 6 bases, with 7 bases between them. This CDR3 spans 11 amino acids. CDR3 DNA: TGTGCCAGCAGTATCGGAAATGGCTACACCTTC. This codes for CASSIGNGYTF.

This clonotype was picked up a small number of times. J is TRBJ1-2 and V is TRBV7-9; no clear D gene. Germline V gives CDR1 SEHNR, CDR2 FQNEAQ (reference sequence). With 3 bases removed from V and 4 bases from J, the gap between germline ends came to 9 bases. CDR3 size: 13 residues. This CDR3 is CASSFGQVYGYTF. The DNA of the CDR3 is TGTGCCAGCAGCTTTGGGCAGGTCTATGGCTACACCTTC.

The chain recombines TRBV20-1 with TRBJ2-7; 10 bases are a match to TRBD1. Per germline, CDR1 DFQATT and CDR2 SNEGSKA (reference sequence). The CDR3 runs to 13 residues. The J segment lost 6 bases and the V segment lost 5 bases, leaving 7 bases of the junction unmatched. This CDR3 is CSAPGTGVREQYF. The CDR3 DNA reads TGCAGTGCTCCGGGGACAGGGGTGCGCGAGCAGTACTTC.